This T cell receptor beta chain was captured by sequencing in a study of blood T cell repertoires in COVID-19. Whole-study context: PBMCs, B-cell-depleted T cells, or T cells were the source of the cDNA or gDNA that made up the material.

Per the authors' pipeline: Counts of nucleated cells, estimated from reference gene primer amplification, were obtained. TCRdb's copy holds only in-frame clones and misses some; the assay was immunoSEQ multiplex PCR. The DNA was the basis for D and trimming; V, J and clone size are from that table. Here the sample spans around 110,000 clones, over 80% being singletons. Per germline, CDR1 SGDLS and CDR2 YYNGEE. The CDR3 loop spans 15 amino acids. The J segment lost 7 bases and the V segment lost 4 bases, leaving 7 bases of the junction unmatched. This TCR came from a woman between 25 and 40 years old with acute or convalescent COVID-19. Sequenced: peripheral blood. V and J are TRBV9 and TRBJ1-4, with TRBD1 identical over 10 bases. CDR3 DNA sequence: TGTGCCAGCAGCCCTAGGACAGGGGGGGGTGAAAAACTGTTTTTT. As protein: CASSPRTGGGEKLFF.